Below, 26 T cell receptor beta chains from the same sample are listed, as sequenced in a study of shared clonotypes between healthy human individuals (TCRdb year 2020). Library method: the immunoSEQ multiplex PCR assay. In TCRdb, the immuneACCESS table is reduced to in-frame sequences with V and J assigned. These tables do not hold every clone; where another copy was compared, an unresolved V gene accounts for under half, and the others remain unexplained. This sample lists about 2.4 million clones; roughly 93% were detected once. 0.36% of the sample is in the top ten clones. Material for sequencing was naive CD4+ T cells from PBMCs. The label giving this sample's cell subset or site can be read as: CD45RA+ positively selected. The receptors derive from a man younger than 35 in good health. Some clones in this sample may be carry-over from other donors' samples.

The chain couples TRBV28 to TRBJ1-5; no reliable D call. Trimming pared 3 bases from V and 3 bases from J, leaving 12 bases between. CDR3 length: 15 residues. Germline values: CDR1 MDHEN, CDR2 SYDVKM. The CDR3 DNA follows: TGTGCCAGCAGTTTCCTTCGGCAGGACAATCAGCCCCAGCATTTT. Translated, it gives CASSFLRQDNQPQHF.

This chain links TRBV6-1 with TRBJ1-2; D remains ambiguous. Germline-derived CDR1 and CDR2 are MNHNS and SASEGT. Trimming took off 2 bases at V and 0 bases at J, with 10 bases between the two ends. CDR3 length equals 15 residues. The CDR3 bases are TGTGCCAGCAGTGAATGGGCAGGACCTAACTATGGCTACACCTTC. Its protein is CASSEWAGPNYGYTF.

The V call is TRBV10-3, the J call TRBJ2-1; 11 positions match TRBD2. Germline CDR1 ENHRY, CDR2 SYGVKD. This CDR3 contains 20 residues. The junction had 14 bases not matched to a gene; V was cut back by 4 bases and J by 0 bases. The CDR3 DNA reads TGTGCCATCAGTGCCGGAGGGACTAGCGGTACAATGTTCTCCTACAATGAGCAGTTCTTC. Its translation: CAISAGGTSGTMFSYNEQFF.

The chain couples TRBV4-3 to TRBJ2-5, with 8 bases lining up with TRBD2. The CDR3 is 19 amino acids. V gave up 0 bases and J gave up 1 base; unmatched junction bases: 13. CDR1 is LGHNA, CDR2 YSLEER, per germline. CDR3 sequence reads: CASSQEYAREEGLQETQYF. CDR3 DNA: TGCGCCAGCAGCCAAGAATACGCGCGGGAGGAGGGACTCCAAGAGACCCAGTACTTC.

The chain couples TRBV11-2 to TRBJ1-5; 8 bases line up with TRBD1. From germline, CDR1 is SGHAT and CDR2 FQNNGV. CDR3 size: 15 residues. The trim removed 4 bases at V and 5 bases at J, leaving 7 bases unmatched. CDR3 nucleotides: TGTGCCAGCAGCTCACCGACAGGGGTACATCAGCCCCAGCATTTT. Translated, it gives CASSSPTGVHQPQHF.

The CDR3 bases are TGTGCCAGCAGCTTAGGCCTTTACAGGGGTAGTCAGCCCCAGCATTTT. Its protein is CASSLGLYRGSQPQHF. The chain carries TRBV7-2 and TRBJ1-5; TRBD1 agrees at 7 bases. The CDR3 is made up of 16 amino acids. After removal of 1 base from V and 6 bases from J, the junction contained 9 bases not matched to a gene. Per germline, CDR1 SGHTA and CDR2 FQGNSA.

The rearrangement links TRBV10-3 to TRBJ1-2; D is ambiguous. CDR3 size: 14 residues. Germline CDR1 is ENHRY and CDR2 is SYGVKD. V was clipped by 2 bases and J by 8 bases, with 15 bases between them. CDR3 DNA: TGTGCCATCAGTGAGAAAGGGCCCGGGAGCGGCTACACCTTC. The encoded protein is CAISEKGPGSGYTF.

The chain links TRBV18 to TRBJ1-5; D is unclear. This CDR3 region has 13 residues. Trimming removed 3 bases at V and 3 bases at J, with 6 bases between. Germline lookup yields CDR1 KGHSH and CDR2 LQKENI. In DNA form, the CDR3 reads TGTGCCAGCTCACCGCGGGACAATCAGCCCCAGCATTTT. As protein: CASSPRDNQPQHF.

In DNA, the CDR3 is TGTGCCAGTAGTATTCGATCACTAGCGGGAGGTGAGCAGTTCTTC. Amino acids: CASSIRSLAGGEQFF. The genes are TRBV19 and TRBJ2-1; 12 bases match TRBD2. The germline CDR1 and CDR2 sequences are LNHDA and SQIVND (reference sequence). The junction had 6 bases not matched to a gene; V was cut back by 3 bases and J by 9 bases. The CDR3 has 15 amino acids.

In its sample, this clone was seen once. The DNA of the CDR3 is TGTGCCAGCAGCCAAGTGTCCCTAGCGGGAGGGAACACCGGGGAGCTGTTTTTT. Residues: CASSQVSLAGGNTGELFF. The chain recombines TRBV14 with TRBJ2-2; 11 bases agree with TRBD2. The CDR3 extends over 18 amino acids. The V and J ends lost 1 base and 1 base, in that order; junction bases with no gene match: 5. Germline CDR1 SGHDN, CDR2 FVKESK.

The J gene is TRBJ2-1, the V gene TRBV7-8, with D perhaps matching TRBD2 (5 bases). V lost 3 bases to trimming and J lost 0 bases, with 12 bases between them. CDR1 and CDR2 (germline): SGHVS, FQNEAQ. This CDR3 spans 16 amino acids. The CDR3 loop reads CASSFGREHSYNEQFF. The CDR3 DNA sequence: TGTGCCAGCAGCTTCGGACGGGAACACTCCTACAATGAGCAGTTCTTC.

This sequence joins TRBV9 and TRBJ1-4; no clear D. Between the trimmed V and J ends, which lost 0 bases and 1 base, there was a span of 4 bases. The germline V gene has CDR1 SGDLS and CDR2 YYNGEE. The CDR3 sequence is 14 residues long. CDR3 DNA sequence: TGTGCCAGCAGCGTAGGGATAACTAATGAAAAACTGTTTTTT. Translation gives CASSVGITNEKLFF.

The V and J genes are TRBV28 and TRBJ2-7, with D unclear. V was trimmed by 5 bases and J by 6 bases, leaving 20 bases between them. The CDR3 runs 15 residues. Germline V gene lookup returns CDR1 MDHEN and CDR2 SYDVKM. In nucleotides, the CDR3 is TGTGCCAGCAGTCCACTTGGTGGAAGGGTTGTCGAGCAGTACTTC. Amino acids: CASSPLGGRVVEQYF. The full variable domain, rest sourced from reference TRBV28 and TRBJ2-7, is DVKVTQSSRYLVKRTGEKVFLECVQDMDHENMFWYRQDPGLGLRLIYFSYDVKMKEKGDIPEGYSVSREKKERFSLILESASTNQTSMYLCASSPLGGRVVEQYFGPGTRLTVT.

The J gene is TRBJ2-5, the V gene TRBV5-6, with D possibly matching TRBD1 (6 bases). Germline V gives CDR1 SGHDT, CDR2 YYEEEE. V lost 0 bases, J lost 4 bases, and 13 bases lay in between. The CDR3 length is 15 residues. The CDR3 spells CASSLEGHRRETQYF. CDR3 nucleotides: TGTGCCAGCAGCTTGGAGGGACACCGGAGAGAGACCCAGTACTTC.

This chain connects TRBV2 to TRBJ1-2; D gene uncertain. Germline CDR1 reads SNHLY; CDR2 reads FYNNEI. CDR3 length: 14 amino acids. Trimming removed 0 bases from V and 8 bases from J, with 13 bases in between. The CDR3 bases are TGTGCCAGCAGTGAAGCGCGGCAGTCGGGGGGCTACACCTTC. Translating it yields CASSEARQSGGYTF. Full variable domain (rest looked up from reference TRBV2 and TRBJ1-2): EPEVTQTPSHQVTQMGQEVILRCVPISNHLYFYWYRQILGQKVEFLVSFYNNEISEKSEIFDDQFSVERPDGSNFTLKIRSTKLEDSAMYFCASSEARQSGGYTFGSGTRLTVV.

V gene TRBV7-6 combines with J gene TRBJ2-2, with D perhaps matching TRBD2 (5 bases). This CDR3 spans 16 amino acids. The germline CDR1 and CDR2 sequences are SGHVS and FNYEAQ. Trimming cost V 1 base and J 0 bases, with 9 bases left between them. The CDR3 region is CASSLEGGSNTGELFF. The DNA of the CDR3 is TGTGCCAGCAGCTTAGAGGGCGGGTCGAACACCGGGGAGCTGTTTTTT. The entire variable domain, with the rest obtained from reference TRBV7-6 and TRBJ2-2, is as follows: GAGVSQSPRYKVTKRGQDVALRCDPISGHVSLYWYRQALGQGPEFLTYFNYEAQQDKSGLPNDRFSAERPEGSISTLTIQRTEQRDSAMYRCASSLEGGSNTGELFFGEGSRLTVL.

The CDR3 spells CASTERVVAQYF. The CDR3 DNA reads TGTGCCAGCACCGAGAGGGTAGTCGCGCAGTATTTT. The rearrangement links TRBV28 to TRBJ2-3, with D possibly being TRBD2 (5 bases). V was pared by 7 bases and J by 10 bases, with 15 bases between. This CDR3 comprises 12 residues. CDR1 is MDHEN, CDR2 SYDVKM, per germline.

V gene TRBV30 combines with J gene TRBJ2-5; D might be TRBD1 or TRBD2, each matching 5 bases. Germline V gives CDR1 GTSNPN, CDR2 SVGIG (reference sequence). The CDR3 is made up of 16 amino acids. V lost 0 bases to trimming and J lost 3 bases, with 17 bases between them. CDR3 nucleotide sequence: TGTGCCTGGAGTGTACAGGTTGGGGGTAGGGAAGAGACCCAGTACTTC. This translates into CAWSVQVGGREETQYF.

This chain uses TRBV2 with TRBJ1-4, with D unresolved. V was shortened by 6 bases and J by 8 bases, with 13 bases between the two germline ends. This CDR3 is built from 13 residues. The germline V gene encodes CDR1 SNHLY and CDR2 FYNNEI. The CDR3 region has the DNA TGTGCCAGCAGCCCAGACCTGGGGGAAAAACTGTTTTTT. As protein: CASSPDLGEKLFF.

The chain has TRBV27 and TRBJ2-1; D unresolved. Germline lookup yields CDR1 MNHEY and CDR2 SMNVEV (reference sequence). The CDR3 is made up of 16 amino acids. Between the trimmed V and J ends, which lost 5 bases and 7 bases, there was a span of 21 bases. For the CDR3, the DNA is TGTGCCAGCAGTCGCAACGGGTCCCCTTACGGGAATGAGCAGTTCTTC. Residues: CASSRNGSPYGNEQFF.

On this clone itself: The sample has other DNA sequences that encode this CDR3 too. This chain connects TRBV5-1 to TRBJ2-7; 11 bases align to TRBD1. The CDR3 consists of 14 residues. Germline-derived CDR1 and CDR2 are SGHRS and YFSETQ. The V segment lost 7 bases and the J segment 0 bases; nucleotides outside the gene matches: 3. The CDR3 region has the DNA TGCGCCAGCTCCGGGACAGGGGGCTCCTACGAGCAGTACTTC. This codes for CASSGTGGSYEQYF.

This chain connects TRBV7-3 to TRBJ1-1; no firm D call. Trimming stripped 3 bases from V and 4 bases from J, with 15 bases between. The CDR3 is made up of 15 amino acids. Germline V gene sequence: CDR1 SGHTA, CDR2 FQGTGA. CDR3 in amino acids: CASSLGPEQSTEAFF. CDR3 coding DNA: TGTGCCAGCAGCTTGGGTCCCGAGCAGAGCACTGAAGCTTTCTTT.

The V and J genes are TRBV28 and TRBJ2-7; 11 bases align to TRBD2. Looked up from germline, CDR1 is MDHEN and CDR2 is SYDVKM. With 5 bases clipped from V and 3 bases from J, the junction kept 6 bases outside the gene matches. This CDR3 has 15 amino acids. The CDR3 DNA reads as TGTGCCAGCAGTGAGACAACTAGCGGGAGCTACGAGCAGTACTTC. Translating it yields CASSETTSGSYEQYF.

V is TRBV6-1 and J is TRBJ2-7; no clear D gene. CDR3 size: 14 residues. V was cut by 0 bases and J by 2 bases, with 8 bases left in between. Germline values: CDR1 MNHNS, CDR2 SASEGT. CDR3 DNA: TGTGCCAGCAGTGAAGCCCTAGGCACCTACGAGCAGTACTTC. Translating gives CASSEALGTYEQYF.

V is TRBV6-7 and J is TRBJ1-5, with D possibly being TRBD1 (5 bases). TRBV6-7 is marked as an open reading frame, function uncertain. The CDR3 has 16 amino acids. Between the trimmed V and J ends, which lost 8 bases and 9 bases, there was a span of 26 bases. The CDR3 sequence is CASLRVGAQPFSPQHF. The CDR3 region has the DNA TGTGCCAGCCTAAGGGTAGGGGCCCAACCCTTCTCGCCCCAGCATTTT.

The genes are TRBV6-1 and TRBJ2-7, with TRBD2 matching 7 bases. This CDR3 is built from 14 residues. In germline, CDR1 is MNHNS, CDR2 SASEGT. J gave up 3 bases and V 7 bases, and 9 bases lay outside the gene matches. CDR3 nucleotide sequence: TGTGCCAGCAACCTACTCCGGGGGGACTACGAGCAGTACTTC. It codes for CASNLLRGDYEQYF.